Listed here are 26 T cell receptor beta chains from one sample, sequenced in a study of T cells in Graves' hyperthyroidism and ophthalmopathy. There were TCR beta CDR3 regions amplified from RNA transcripts. TCR CDR3 underwent first-round RT-PCR with the HTBI primer set. Via MiXCR, TCRdb re-called the multiplex PCR reads, giving one row per CDR3 protein. The sample holds fewer than 350,000 distinct CDR3 sequences, about 18% seen once. Sequencing was performed on blood. These receptors originate from a woman aged 45-59 years with Graves' hyperthyroidism.

V is TRBV6-5 and J is TRBJ2-7; D not resolved. Per germline, CDR1 MNHEY and CDR2 SVGAGI. This CDR3 region has 16 residues. V lost 0 bases and J 2 bases, leaving 14 bases between the germline ends. The CDR3 region is CASSYSPYPRPYEQYF. The CDR3 DNA follows: TGTGCCAGCAGTTACTCTCCCTACCCGCGGCCCTACGAGCAGTACTTC.

This clonotype was detected many times. The V call is TRBV5-6, the J call TRBJ2-3; 10 nucleotides agree with TRBD1. Germline values: CDR1 SGHDT, CDR2 YYEEEE. This CDR3 comprises 16 residues. J was trimmed by 6 bases and V by 0 bases; bases with no gene match: 7. The CDR3, as DNA: TGTGCCAGCAGCTTGGCTGGGACAGGGGTAAGTGATACGCAGTATTTT. Its translation: CASSLAGTGVSDTQYF.

In its sample, this clonotype was seen a few times. The V gene is TRBV18, the J gene TRBJ2-1; 9 bases fit TRBD1. The CDR3 is 17 amino acids. CDR1 is KGHSH and CDR2 is LQKENI in the germline V gene. J was trimmed by 10 bases and V by 3 bases; bases with no gene match: 16. The CDR3 coding sequence is TGTGCCAGCTCACCCATCGGGACAGGGAATCTCTATAAGGAGCAGTTCTTC. Its translation is CASSPIGTGNLYKEQFF.

This clonotype was counted at least ten times. The chain combines TRBV20-1 with TRBJ2-1; 8 bases map to TRBD1. The CDR3 extends over 13 amino acids. V shed 5 bases, J shed 6 bases, and the junction held 6 bases outside the gene matches. Germline V CDR1 and CDR2: DFQATT, SNEGSKA (reference sequence). The CDR3 reads CSASQGAGNEQFF. The CDR3 DNA reads TGCAGTGCTTCCCAGGGGGCGGGCAATGAGCAGTTCTTC.

The chain is built from TRBV11-2 and TRBJ2-2, with 8 nucleotides matching TRBD1. The V segment lost 1 base and the J segment 5 bases; nucleotides outside the gene matches: 3. Germline V gives CDR1 SGHAT, CDR2 FQNNGV. This CDR3 has 15 residues. In DNA form, the CDR3 reads TGTGCCAGCAGCTTAGGGACAGGGCGGACCGGGGAGCTGTTTTTT. Translated, it gives CASSLGTGRTGELFF.

This clonotype was seen a few times. This sequence joins TRBV9 and TRBJ2-3; tentatively, D is TRBD1 (5 bases). The germline V and J ends were trimmed by 0 bases and 5 bases, with 10 bases remaining between them. Germline V gene sequence: CDR1 SGDLS, CDR2 YYNGEE. The CDR3 extends over 14 amino acids. CDR3 sequence (DNA): TGTGCCAGCAGCGTAGAGTCAGGGCAAGATACGCAGTATTTT. Residues: CASSVESGQDTQYF.

This clonotype occurred many times. This sequence joins TRBV7-2 and TRBJ2-3, with D possibly TRBD2 on 6 matching bases. Trimming took off 1 base at V and 3 bases at J, with 8 bases between the two ends. CDR1 SGHTA and CDR2 FQGNSA come from the germline V gene. The CDR3 length is 14 residues. As DNA, the CDR3 is TGTGCCAGCAGCTTAGGGCGGGATACAGATACGCAGTATTTT. It is translated as CASSLGRDTDTQYF.

This clonotype was seen repeatedly, ten times or more. The rearrangement links TRBV28 to TRBJ2-1; 7 bases match TRBD2. The CDR3 is made up of 14 amino acids. V gave up 7 bases and J gave up 8 bases; unmatched junction bases: 11. CDR1 MDHEN and CDR2 SYDVKM come from the germline V gene. The CDR3 spells CASTKWGGTDEQFF. CDR3 coding DNA: TGTGCCAGCACTAAGTGGGGAGGGACCGATGAGCAGTTCTTC.

There are many counts of this clonotype. The chain couples TRBV12-3 or TRBV12-4 to TRBJ1-1, with D tentatively TRBD1 (5 bases). This CDR3 is built from 11 residues. The germline V and J ends were trimmed by 6 bases and 11 bases, with 13 bases remaining between them. Written as DNA, the CDR3 is TGTGCCAGCAGATCGAGGGGCTGGGCTTTCTTT. Its translation: CASRSRGWAFF.

This clonotype was seen at least ten times. The chain joins TRBV5-1 to TRBJ2-7; TRBD2 agrees at 13 bases. J lost 5 bases, V lost 6 bases, and 8 bases had no gene match. CDR1 SGHRS and CDR2 YFSETQ come from the germline V gene. The CDR3 is made up of 15 amino acids. CDR3 in amino acids: CASTISLAGGHEQYF. CDR3 in DNA: TGCGCCAGCACCATCTCACTAGCGGGAGGGCACGAGCAGTACTTC.

This clonotype was counted only a few times. The chain employs TRBV5-1 and TRBJ2-7; D perhaps matches TRBD1 (5 bases). The germline V and J ends were trimmed by 6 bases and 3 bases, with 16 bases remaining between them. The CDR3 has 14 amino acids. Germline lookup yields CDR1 SGHRS and CDR2 YFSETQ. The DNA of the CDR3 is TGCGCCAGCATATTATCCAGGACACGCTACGAGCAGTACGTC. Translation gives CASILSRTRYEQYV.

Here the CDR3 reads CASSQGDVGLADTQYF. As DNA, the CDR3 is TGCGCCAGCAGCCAAGGTGACGTGGGGCTGGCAGATACGCAGTATTTT. V is TRBV4-1 and J is TRBJ2-3, with D possibly matching TRBD1 (5 bases). This CDR3 spans 16 amino acids. The germline CDR1 and CDR2 sequences are MGHRA and YSYEKL. V lost 1 base, J lost 4 bases, and 15 bases lay in between.

This chain uses TRBV4-1 with TRBJ1-1, with D maybe TRBD1 (5 bases). Germline V gene data show CDR1 as MGHRA and CDR2 as YSYEKL. V lost 1 base and J 4 bases, leaving 13 bases between the germline ends. The CDR3 runs 15 residues. The CDR3 sequence: CASSQGEGLGTEAFF. DNA for the CDR3: TGCGCCAGCAGCCAAGGTGAGGGGTTGGGCACTGAAGCTTTCTTT.

This clonotype has a handful of counts. The chain has TRBV10-3 and TRBJ1-2, with a weak D call TRBD1 (5 bases). This CDR3 comprises 13 residues. In germline, CDR1 is ENHRY, CDR2 SYGVKD. Trimming left V 6 bases short and J 5 bases short, with 13 bases between. CDR3: CAISQGTGYGYTF. The CDR3 nucleotides are TGTGCCATCAGCCAGGGTACGGGATATGGCTACACCTTC.

The chain recombines TRBV5-1 with TRBJ1-1; 9 bases agree with TRBD1. Trimming removed 0 bases from V and 7 bases from J; junction bases left unmatched: 4. Germline lookup yields CDR1 SGHRS and CDR2 YFSETQ. This CDR3 comprises 14 residues. DNA for the CDR3: TGCGCCAGCAGCTTGGGGGGGGGACAGGGTGAAGCTTTCTTT. It encodes CASSLGGGQGEAFF.

The chain links TRBV7-9 to TRBJ2-2; unclear D gene. The germline gives CDR1 SEHNR, CDR2 FQNEAQ (reference sequence). The CDR3 extends over 12 amino acids. V dropped 5 bases and J dropped 7 bases, with 8 bases sitting between them. The CDR3 here is CASSRPGGELFF. The CDR3 coding sequence is TGTGCCAGCAGCCGACCGGGCGGGGAGCTGTTTTTT. Drawing the rest from reference TRBV7-9 and TRBJ2-2, the complete variable domain is DTGVSQNPRHKITKRGQNVTFRCDPISEHNRLYWYRQTLGQGPEFLTYFQNEAQLEKSRLLSDRFSAERPKGSFSTLEIQRTEQGDSAMYLCASSRPGGELFFGEGSRLTVL.

This clonotype was seen only a few times. This chain uses TRBV4-1 with TRBJ1-2; D may be TRBD1 (5 bases). V was trimmed by 1 base and J by 5 bases, leaving 14 bases between them. Germline lookup yields CDR1 MGHRA and CDR2 YSYEKL. CDR3 length: 15 residues. DNA of the CDR3: TGCGCCAGCAGCCAAGCCTTGGGGGATTTGTATGGCTACACCTTC. It codes for CASSQALGDLYGYTF.

This clonotype came up many times. The chain joins TRBV3-1 to TRBJ1-2, with TRBD1 matching over 7 bases. CDR1 is LGHDT, CDR2 YNNKEL, per germline (reference sequence). The CDR3 totals 13 residues. The ends lost 8 bases at V and 4 bases at J; junction bases unmatched: 7. CDR3 sequence reads: CASAAGQFYGYTF. The CDR3 nucleotides are TGTGCCAGCGCCGCGGGACAGTTCTATGGCTACACCTTC. The complete variable domain, with remaining parts taken from reference TRBV3-1 and TRBJ1-2, reads DTAVSQTPKYLVTQMGNDKSIKCEQNLGHDTMYWYKQDSKKFLKIMFSYNNKELIINETVPNRFSPKSPDKAHLNLHINSLELGDSAVYFCASAAGQFYGYTFGSGTRLTVV.

The V gene is TRBV7-9, the J gene TRBJ2-5; TRBD1 aligns across 7 bases. The CDR3 length is 14 residues. The V gene end was trimmed by 2 bases and the J gene end by 3 bases; junction bases not matched to a gene: 3. The germline V gene encodes CDR1 SEHNR and CDR2 FQNEAQ (reference sequence). The CDR3 reads CASSLSTGKETQYF. CDR3 bases: TGTGCCAGCAGCTTATCGACAGGGAAAGAGACCCAGTACTTC.

The chain has TRBV9 and TRBJ2-1, with 8 positions matching TRBD2. In germline, CDR1 is SGDLS, CDR2 YYNGEE. This CDR3 has 16 amino acids. V shed 0 bases and J 0 bases; nucleotides not matched to a gene: 2. Written as DNA, the CDR3 is TGTGCCAGCAGCGTAGCCCGGGGGGGCTCCTACAATGAGCAGTTCTTC. Encoded protein: CASSVARGGSYNEQFF.

This clonotype came up a few times. This sequence joins TRBV9 and TRBJ2-1, with TRBD1 matching over 9 bases. V dropped 1 base and J dropped 6; count of bases not matched to a gene: 8. The V gene's germline CDR1 is SGDLS and CDR2 YYNGEE. The CDR3 totals 16 residues. This CDR3 reads CASSVMGGTGSNEQFF. In nucleotides, the CDR3 is TGTGCCAGCAGCGTAATGGGGGGGACAGGGTCCAATGAGCAGTTCTTC. The full variable domain, its missing parts supplied by reference TRBV9 and TRBJ2-1, is DSGVTQTPKHLITATGQRVTLRCSPRSGDLSVYWYQQSLDQGLQFLIQYYNGEERAKGNILERFSAQQFPDLHSELNLSSLELGDSALYFCASSVMGGTGSNEQFFGPGTRLTVL.

This clonotype was counted a few times. This chain connects TRBV10-3 to TRBJ1-4; D gene ambiguous. Trimming took off 10 bases at V and 0 bases at J, with 9 bases between the two ends. The germline gives CDR1 ENHRY, CDR2 SYGVKD. This CDR3 has 13 amino acids. CDR3 loop: CATRDATNEKLFF. In DNA, the CDR3 is TGTGCCACGCGGGATGCAACTAATGAAAAACTGTTTTTT.

The rearrangement joins TRBV19 to TRBJ1-5, with TRBD1 matching over 7 bases. This CDR3 comprises 15 residues. CDR1 and CDR2 (germline): LNHDA, SQIVND (reference sequence). V was clipped by 5 bases and J by 4 bases; unmatched bases: 8. The CDR3 sequence is CASSFLSTGNQPQHF. DNA for the CDR3: TGTGCCAGTAGTTTCCTCTCGACAGGGAATCAGCCCCAGCATTTT.

This clonotype was counted a few times. The chain is built from TRBV25-1 and TRBJ1-1; D unresolved. V was clipped by 3 bases and J by 0 bases, with 14 bases between them. CDR1 and CDR2 (germline): MGHDK, SYGVNS. The CDR3 sequence is 16 residues long. Here the CDR3 reads CASSDSNDGMNTEAFF. Here the CDR3 DNA reads TGTGCCAGCAGTGATTCTAACGACGGAATGAACACTGAAGCTTTCTTT.

This clonotype occurred many times. The chain employs TRBV5-1 and TRBJ1-1, with TRBD1 matching 11 bases. The V and J ends lost 5 bases and 4 bases, in that order; junction bases with no gene match: 4. Germline V gene lookup returns CDR1 SGHRS and CDR2 YFSETQ. The CDR3 loop spans 14 amino acids. The chain's CDR3 is CASSSGTGGTEAFF. The CDR3 bases are TGCGCCAGCAGTTCCGGGACAGGGGGCACTGAAGCTTTCTTT.

The chain couples TRBV6-5 to TRBJ1-1, with no clear D. V was cut by 0 bases and J by 0 bases, with 8 bases left in between. The CDR3 loop spans 15 amino acids. Looked up from germline, CDR1 is MNHEY and CDR2 is SVGAGI. CDR3 DNA sequence: TGTGCCAGCAGTTACTCGTCCCCCATGAACACTGAAGCTTTCTTT. It is translated as CASSYSSPMNTEAFF.